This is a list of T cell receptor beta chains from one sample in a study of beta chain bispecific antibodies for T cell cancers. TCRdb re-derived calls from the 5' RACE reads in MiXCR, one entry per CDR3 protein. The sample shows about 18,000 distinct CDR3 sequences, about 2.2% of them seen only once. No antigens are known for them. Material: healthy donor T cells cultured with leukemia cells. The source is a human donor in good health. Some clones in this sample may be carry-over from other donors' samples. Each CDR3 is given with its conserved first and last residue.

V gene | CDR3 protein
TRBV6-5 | CASSSRQGGPEQYF
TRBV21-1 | CASSDKIIWTVNTEAFF
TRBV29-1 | CSARLGQSYEQYF
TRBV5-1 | CASRGRGEEKLFF
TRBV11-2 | CASSPQGQETQYF
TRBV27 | CASSPFSNTEAFF
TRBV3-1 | CASSSLDTQYF
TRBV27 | CASSLSSGGGGSYNEQFF
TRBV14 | CASSQNENYGYTF
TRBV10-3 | CAISEYLSDREGYTF
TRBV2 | CASRGLAVRTDTQYF
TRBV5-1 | CASSPESPGNTIYF
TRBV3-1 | CASSGLAGEQETQYF
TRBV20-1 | CSARDLRLAGGRTKGETQYF
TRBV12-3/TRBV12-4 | CASTRTLYRIRNQPQHF
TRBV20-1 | CSARGDRGSDTQYF
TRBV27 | CASSLGSEEPNYGYTF
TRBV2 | CASKGAGGGAHEQYF
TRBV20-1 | CSSRRAGGNEQFF
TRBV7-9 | CASSLAEGSRSGANVLTF
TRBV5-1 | CASSRLGGYEKLFF
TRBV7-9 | CASSLVNPGGWVEQYF
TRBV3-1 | CASRAEDRGQETQYF
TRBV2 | CASDGGEETQYF
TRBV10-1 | CASKIGTTRSNYGYTF
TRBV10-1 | CASSESGDSYTQYF
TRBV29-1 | CSVEQANEQFF
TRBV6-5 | CASTTTNTEAFF
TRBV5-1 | CASSRTGGFSPLHF
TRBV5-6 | CASSLIVDTQYF
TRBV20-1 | CSARDGVPLYGYTF
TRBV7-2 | CASSPTSTGELFF
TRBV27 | CASSFAFGAGGLPNYGYTF
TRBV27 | CASSLGYSNQPQHF
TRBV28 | CASSFGTTNEKLFF
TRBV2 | CASSEGLRGTEAFF
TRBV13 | CASSLDRATNEKLFF
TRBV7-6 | CASSFGTGAYNEQFF
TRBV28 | CASSPLTGSRDTQYF
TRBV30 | CAWSEGLGEKLFF
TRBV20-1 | CSASSGQVDQPQHF
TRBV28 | CASSLFPPGGGNTDTQYF
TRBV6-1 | CASSEYQGGGLVGNQPQHF
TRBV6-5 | CASRTGADTQYF
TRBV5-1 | CASRGLAGVNQETQYF
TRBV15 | CATSRVLQDTQYF
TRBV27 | CASRLGGPNEQFF